This T cell receptor beta chain was sequenced in a study of T-cell reconstitution after alpha-beta-depleted transplantation in children. The study's findings and limits: Counts and diversity of T cells one year after transplant came mostly from newly produced T cells. It was reported that alpha-beta T cells came from several hundred expanded graft clones (about two months after transplant). Elevated TCRbeta diversity at day 60 was traced, in some patients, to surviving recipient T cells and thymic progenitors.

The library targeted TCRbeta and was prepared with unique molecular identifiers. MiXCR, run by TCRdb on the PCR reads, gives a single entry per CDR3 protein. The sample shows about 78,000 distinct CDR3 sequences, 13% to 15% of them seen only once. In this sample, this clonotype turned up a few times. Its antigen remains unknown. CDR1 and CDR2 (germline): SGHKS, YYEKEE (reference sequence). The CDR3 has 15 amino acids. Trimming cost V 1 base and J 2 bases, with 10 bases left between them. The clonotype was recovered from a male patient between 2 and 15 years old who had a stem cell transplant for acute lymphoblastic leukemia, so the T cells may come from the graft donor. Material: PBMCs, mostly from graft donor cells, obtained 180 days after TCRalphabeta/CD19-depleted stem cell transplant. The V call is TRBV5-5, the J call TRBJ1-5; no clear D gene. This CDR3 reads CASSLLDGRNQPQHF. CDR3 sequence (DNA): TGTGCCAGCAGCTTGCTGGACGGCCGCAATCAGCCCCAGCATTTT. Variable domain in full (rest from reference TRBV5-5 and TRBJ1-5): DAGVTQSPTHLIKTRGQQVTLRCSPISGHKSVSWYQQVLGQGPQFIFQYYEKEERGRGNFPDRFSARQFPNYSSELNVNALLLGDSALYLCASSLLDGRNQPQHFGDGTRLSIL.